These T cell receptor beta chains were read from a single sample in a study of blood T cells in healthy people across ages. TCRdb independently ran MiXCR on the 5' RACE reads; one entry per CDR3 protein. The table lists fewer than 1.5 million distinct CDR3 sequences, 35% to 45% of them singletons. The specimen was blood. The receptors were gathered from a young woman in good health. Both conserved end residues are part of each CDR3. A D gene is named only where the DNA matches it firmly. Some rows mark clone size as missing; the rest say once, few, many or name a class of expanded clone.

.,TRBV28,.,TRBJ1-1,CANSFPGTSEAFF,TGTGCCAACAGTTTCCCGGGGACTTCGGAAGCTTTCTTT
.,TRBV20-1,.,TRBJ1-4,CSASGGQGSNEKLFF,TGCAGTGCTAGTGGGGGTCAGGGGAGTAATGAAAAACTGTTTTTT
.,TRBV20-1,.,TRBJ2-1,CSASDAGYEQFF,TGCAGTGCTAGCGATGCGGGTTATGAGCAGTTCTTC
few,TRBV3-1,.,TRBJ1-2,CASSAGRSLYTF,TGTGCCAGCTCCGCGGGCCGCTCGTTGTACACCTTC
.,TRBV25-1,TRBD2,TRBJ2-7,CASSETPLGAGTRYEQYF,TGTGCCAGCAGTGAAACCCCCTTAGGAGCGGGAACTAGATACGAGCAGTACTTC
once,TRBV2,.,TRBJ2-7,CASSPDRGDEQYF,TGTGCCAGCAGCCCCGACCGGGGCGACGAGCAGTACTTC
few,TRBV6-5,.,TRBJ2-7,CAVERRSGYYEQYF,TGTGCCGTCGAGCGCCGGTCAGGGTACTACGAGCAGTACTTC
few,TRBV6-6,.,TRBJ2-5,CASSSRSQETQYF,TGTGCCAGCAGTTCCAGGAGCCAAGAGACCCAGTACTTC
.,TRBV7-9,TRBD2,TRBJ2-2,CASSPSPFTGTSGHTGELFF,TGTGCCAGCAGCCCTAGCCCTTTTACCGGGACTAGCGGGCACACCGGGGAGCTGTTTTTT
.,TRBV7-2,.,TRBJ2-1,CASERAGSSYNEQFF,TGTGCCAGCGAGAGGGCAGGTAGCTCCTACAATGAGCAGTTCTTC
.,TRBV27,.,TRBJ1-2,CASKEGGNGYTF,TGTGCCAGCAAGGAGGGGGGTAATGGCTACACCTTC
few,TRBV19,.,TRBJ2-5,CASTNSGGQGETQYF,TGTGCCAGTACGAATAGCGGAGGGCAGGGGGAGACCCAGTACTTC
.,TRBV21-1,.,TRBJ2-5,CASSKGARAGGNQETQYF,TGTGCCAGCAGCAAAGGGGCTAGGGCGGGGGGTAACCAAGAGACCCAGTACTTC
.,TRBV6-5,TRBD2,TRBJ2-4,CASSASGGAGEQYF,TGTGCCAGCAGTGCGTCGGGGGGGGCGGGAGAGCAGTACTTC
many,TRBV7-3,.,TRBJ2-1,CASSSVASSDEQFF,TGTGCCAGCAGCTCAGTAGCGTCTTCGGATGAGCAGTTCTTC
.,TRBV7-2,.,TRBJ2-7,CASSLYSSPYEQYF,TGTGCCAGCAGCTTGTACTCTAGCCCCTACGAGCAGTACTTC
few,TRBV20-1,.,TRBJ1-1,CSAPPGPNTEAFF,TGCAGTGCCCCGCCCGGCCCGAACACTGAAGCTTTCTTT
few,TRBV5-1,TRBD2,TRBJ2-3,CASSSLPQREGPDTQYF,TGCGCCAGCAGCTCCCTCCCCCAGCGGGAGGGCCCAGATACGCAGTATTTT
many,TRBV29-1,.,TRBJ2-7,CSVVGRQSSYEQYF,TGCAGCGTTGTAGGGCGGCAAAGCTCCTACGAGCAGTACTTC
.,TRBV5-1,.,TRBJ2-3,CASSLAPGASTDTQYF,TGCGCCAGCAGCTTGGCCCCGGGGGCCAGCACAGATACGCAGTATTTT
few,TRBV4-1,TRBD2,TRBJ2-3,CASSQDRLAGDTQYF,TGCGCCAGCAGCCAAGATAGACTAGCGGGAGATACGCAGTATTTT
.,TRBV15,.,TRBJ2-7,CATRGPSTDEQYF,TGTGCCACCAGAGGCCCTTCCACGGACGAGCAGTACTTC
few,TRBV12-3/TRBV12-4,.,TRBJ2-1,CASSSSFGEQFF,TGTGCCAGCAGCTCTTCGTTTGGAGAGCAGTTCTTC
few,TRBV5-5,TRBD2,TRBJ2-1,CASSFELAGANEQFF,TGTGCCAGCAGCTTTGAACTAGCGGGGGCCAATGAGCAGTTCTTC
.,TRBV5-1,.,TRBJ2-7,CASSPQMDYEQYF,TGCGCCAGCAGCCCGCAGATGGACTACGAGCAGTACTTC
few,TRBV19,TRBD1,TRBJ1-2,CASMMDRGYGYTF,TGTGCCAGTATGATGGACAGGGGCTATGGCTACACCTTC
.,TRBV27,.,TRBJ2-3,CASSLYEGPDTQYF,TGTGCCAGCAGTTTATATGAGGGTCCAGATACGCAGTATTTT
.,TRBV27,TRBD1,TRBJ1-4,CASSSHPDRVATNEKLFF,TGTGCCAGCAGTTCCCATCCGGACAGGGTTGCAACTAATGAAAAACTGTTTTTT
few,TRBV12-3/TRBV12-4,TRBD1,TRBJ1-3,CASGQGDTIYF,TGTGCCAGTGGACAGGGGGACACCATATATTTT
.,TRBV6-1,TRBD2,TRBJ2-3,CASSDSGTRTWRPQYF,TGTGCCAGCAGTGATAGCGGGACTAGAACTTGGAGGCCGCAGTATTTT
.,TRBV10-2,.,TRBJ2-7,CASSGQFALYF,TGCGCCAGCAGTGGTCAGTTCGCCCTGTACTTC
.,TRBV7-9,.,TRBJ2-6,CAGSLTGANVLTF,TGTGCCGGCAGCTTAACTGGGGCCAACGTCCTGACTTTC
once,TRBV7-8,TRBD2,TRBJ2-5,CASSQGLAGLQYF,TGTGCCAGCAGCCAGGGACTAGCGGGTCTCCAGTACTTC
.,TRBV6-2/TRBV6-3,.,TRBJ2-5,CASSYGSPREELGETQYF,TGTGCCAGCAGTTACGGGAGTCCCAGGGAAGAGTTGGGAGAGACCCAGTACTTC
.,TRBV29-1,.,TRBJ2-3,CSVELGLVSTDTQYF,TGCAGCGTTGAATTAGGACTCGTCAGCACAGATACGCAGTATTTT
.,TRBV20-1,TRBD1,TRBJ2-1,CSARRQGKDNEQFF,TGCAGTGCGAGACGACAGGGGAAGGACAATGAGCAGTTCTTC
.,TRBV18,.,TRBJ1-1,CASSLGTRSVNTEAFF,TGTGCCAGCTCCCTCGGGACCCGATCAGTGAACACTGAAGCTTTCTTT
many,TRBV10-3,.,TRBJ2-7,CAISEGDFSYEQYF,TGTGCCATCAGTGAGGGGGACTTCTCCTACGAGCAGTACTTC
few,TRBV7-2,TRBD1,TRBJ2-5,CASSLGQGQLETQYF,TGTGCCAGCAGCTTAGGACAGGGCCAGTTGGAGACCCAGTACTTC
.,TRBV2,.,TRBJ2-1,CASRAPGGPQFF,TGTGCCAGCAGGGCCCCAGGGGGGCCCCAGTTCTTC
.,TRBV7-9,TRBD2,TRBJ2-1,CASSETSGRDEQFF,TGTGCCAGCAGCGAGACTAGCGGGAGGGATGAGCAGTTCTTC
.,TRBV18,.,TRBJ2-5,CASSPRGGSQETQYF,TGTGCCAGCTCCCCCAGGGGTGGGTCCCAAGAGACCCAGTACTTC
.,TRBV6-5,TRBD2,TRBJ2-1,CASSYLASGDSKETQFF,TGTGCCAGCAGTTACCTGGCTAGCGGGGATTCTAAAGAGACCCAGTTCTTC
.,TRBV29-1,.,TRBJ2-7,CSVGEPPYEQYF,TGCAGCGTTGGCGAGCCACCCTACGAGCAGTACTTC
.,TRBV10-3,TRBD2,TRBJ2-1,CAISESKAGGNEQFF,TGTGCCATCAGTGAGTCGAAGGCGGGAGGGAATGAGCAGTTCTTC
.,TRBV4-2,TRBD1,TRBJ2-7,CASSPHATTGGDLEQYF,TGTGCCAGCAGCCCCCATGCTACGACAGGGGGGGACCTTGAGCAGTACTTC
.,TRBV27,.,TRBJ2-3,CASSLFPGSNTDTQYF,TGTGCCAGCAGTTTATTCCCAGGTTCCAACACAGATACGCAGTATTTT
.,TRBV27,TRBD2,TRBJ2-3,CASSFASGVSTDTQYF,TGTGCCAGCAGTTTCGCTAGCGGGGTTAGCACAGATACGCAGTATTTT
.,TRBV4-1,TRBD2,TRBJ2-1,CASSQGGETSGQETQFF,TGCGCCAGCAGCCAAGGCGGCGAGACTAGCGGACAAGAGACCCAGTTCTTC
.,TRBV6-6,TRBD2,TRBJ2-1,CASSYSMAGGDEQFF,TGTGCCAGCAGTTACTCGATGGCGGGAGGGGATGAGCAGTTCTTC
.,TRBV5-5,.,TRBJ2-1,CASSPRGEQFF,TGTGCCAGCAGCCCCCGGGGTGAGCAGTTCTTC
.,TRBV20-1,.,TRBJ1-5,CSVARWTASNQPQHF,TGCAGTGTCGCTAGGTGGACTGCGAGCAATCAGCCCCAGCATTTT
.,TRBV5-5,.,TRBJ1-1,CASSRLVIELGIAEAFF,TGTGCCAGCAGCCGACTCGTCATAGAGCTTGGGATCGCTGAAGCTTTCTTT
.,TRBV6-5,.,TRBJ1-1,CASSYSRLAVNTEAFF,TGTGCCAGCAGTTACTCGAGGTTGGCGGTCAACACTGAAGCTTTCTTT
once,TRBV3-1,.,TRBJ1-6,CASSQDSRSWSSYNSPLHF,TGTGCCAGCAGCCAAGATAGCCGGAGCTGGAGCTCCTATAATTCACCCCTCCACTTT
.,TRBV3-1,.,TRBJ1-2,CASSKVGGRNYGYTF,TGTGCCAGCAGCAAAGTGGGGGGGCGGAACTATGGCTACACCTTC
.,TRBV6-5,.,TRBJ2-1,CASIARASMGNEQFF,TGTGCCAGCATTGCGAGGGCTAGTATGGGCAATGAGCAGTTCTTC
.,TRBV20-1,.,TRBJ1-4,CSASSGYNEKLFF,TGCAGTGCTAGCTCAGGTTATAATGAAAAACTGTTTTTT
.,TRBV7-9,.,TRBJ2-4,CASSLAGGILAKNIQYF,TGTGCCAGCAGCTTAGCGGGAGGTATCCTAGCCAAAAACATTCAGTACTTC